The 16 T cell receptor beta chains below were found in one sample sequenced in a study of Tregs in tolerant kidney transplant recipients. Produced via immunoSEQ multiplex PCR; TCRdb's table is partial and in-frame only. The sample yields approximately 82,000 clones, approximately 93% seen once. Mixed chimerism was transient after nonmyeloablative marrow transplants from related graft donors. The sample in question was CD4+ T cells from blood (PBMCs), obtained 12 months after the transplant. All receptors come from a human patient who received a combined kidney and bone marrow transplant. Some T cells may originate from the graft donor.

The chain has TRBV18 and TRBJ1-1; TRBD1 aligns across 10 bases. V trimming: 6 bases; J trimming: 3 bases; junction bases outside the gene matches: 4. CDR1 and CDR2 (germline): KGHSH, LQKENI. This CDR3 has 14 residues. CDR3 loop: CASSPDRGDTEAFF. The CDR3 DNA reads TGTGCCAGCTCTCCGGACAGGGGGGACACTGAAGCTTTCTTT.

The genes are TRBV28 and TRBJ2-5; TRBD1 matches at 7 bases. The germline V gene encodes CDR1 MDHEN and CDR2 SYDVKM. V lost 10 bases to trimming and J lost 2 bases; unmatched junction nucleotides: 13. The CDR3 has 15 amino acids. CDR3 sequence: CAKRKHSGQQETQYF. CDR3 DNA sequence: TGTGCCAAAAGAAAACACTCGGGACAGCAAGAGACCCAGTACTTC.

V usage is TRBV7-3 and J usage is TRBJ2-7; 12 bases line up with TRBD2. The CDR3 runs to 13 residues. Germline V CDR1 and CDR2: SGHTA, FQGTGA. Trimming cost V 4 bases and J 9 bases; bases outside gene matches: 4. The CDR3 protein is CASSSKTSGRQYF. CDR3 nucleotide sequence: TGTGCCAGCAGCTCAAAGACTAGCGGGAGGCAGTACTTC.

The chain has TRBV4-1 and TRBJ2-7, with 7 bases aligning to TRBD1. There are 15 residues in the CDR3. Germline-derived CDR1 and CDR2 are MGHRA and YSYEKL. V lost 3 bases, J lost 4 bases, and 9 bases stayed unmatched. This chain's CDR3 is CASSQKRQGQYEQYF. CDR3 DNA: TGCGCCAGCAGCCAGAAGCGACAGGGCCAGTACGAGCAGTACTTC.

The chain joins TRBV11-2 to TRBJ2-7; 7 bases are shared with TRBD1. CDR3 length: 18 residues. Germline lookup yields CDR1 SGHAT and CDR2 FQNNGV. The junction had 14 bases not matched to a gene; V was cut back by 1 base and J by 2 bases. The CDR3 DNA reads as TGTGCCAGCAGCTTAGGACAGGGCCTACCTTGGGTCCCCTACGAGCAGTACTTC. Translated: CASSLGQGLPWVPYEQYF.

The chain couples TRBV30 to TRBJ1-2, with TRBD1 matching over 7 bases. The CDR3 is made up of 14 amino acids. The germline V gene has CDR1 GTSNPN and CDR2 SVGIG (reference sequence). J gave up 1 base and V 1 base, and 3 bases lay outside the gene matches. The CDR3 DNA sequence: TGTGCCTGGAGTGGGGACAGAGTTAACTATGGCTACACCTTC. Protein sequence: CAWSGDRVNYGYTF.

In DNA, the CDR3 is TGTGCCAGCAGCCAAGGACAGGACTCTGGAAACACCATATATTTT. This gives the protein CASSQGQDSGNTIYF. V gene TRBV4-2 combines with J gene TRBJ1-3, with D possibly matching TRBD1 (6 bases). Germline V gene lookup returns CDR1 LGHNA and CDR2 YNFKEQ. The CDR3 has 15 residues. V was trimmed by 1 base and J by 0 bases, leaving 7 bases between them.

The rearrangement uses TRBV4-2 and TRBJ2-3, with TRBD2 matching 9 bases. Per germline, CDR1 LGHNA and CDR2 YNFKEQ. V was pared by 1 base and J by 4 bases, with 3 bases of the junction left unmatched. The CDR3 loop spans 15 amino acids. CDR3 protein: CASSQGGGGADTQYF. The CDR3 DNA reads TGTGCCAGCAGCCAAGGGGGCGGGGGGGCAGATACGCAGTATTTT.

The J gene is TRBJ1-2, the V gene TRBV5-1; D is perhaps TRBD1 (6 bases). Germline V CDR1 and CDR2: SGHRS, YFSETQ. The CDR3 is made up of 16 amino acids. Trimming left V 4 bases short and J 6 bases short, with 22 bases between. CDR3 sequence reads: CASSPQPGQGSNGYTF. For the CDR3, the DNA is TGCGCCAGCAGCCCCCAACCAGGGCAGGGGAGTAATGGCTACACCTTC.

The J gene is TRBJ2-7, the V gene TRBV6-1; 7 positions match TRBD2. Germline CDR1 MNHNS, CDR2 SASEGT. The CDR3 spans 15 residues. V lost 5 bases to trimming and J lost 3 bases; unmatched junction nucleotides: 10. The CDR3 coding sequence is TGTGCCAGCAGTCCGCCGGGGCGGGGGTACTACGAGCAGTACTTC. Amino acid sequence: CASSPPGRGYYEQYF.

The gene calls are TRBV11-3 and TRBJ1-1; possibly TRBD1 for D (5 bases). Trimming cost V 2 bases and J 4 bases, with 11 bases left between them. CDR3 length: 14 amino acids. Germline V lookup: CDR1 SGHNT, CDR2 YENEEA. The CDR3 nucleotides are TGTGCCAGCAGCTTATGGGGGGTCTCCACTGAAGCTTTCTTT. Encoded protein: CASSLWGVSTEAFF.

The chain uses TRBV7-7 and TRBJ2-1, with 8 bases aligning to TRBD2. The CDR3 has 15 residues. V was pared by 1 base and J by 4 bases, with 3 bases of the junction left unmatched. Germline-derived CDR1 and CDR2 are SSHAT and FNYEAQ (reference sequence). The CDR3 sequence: CASSLGLAQYNEQFF. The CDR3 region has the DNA TGTGCCAGCAGCTTAGGACTAGCGCAATACAATGAGCAGTTCTTC.

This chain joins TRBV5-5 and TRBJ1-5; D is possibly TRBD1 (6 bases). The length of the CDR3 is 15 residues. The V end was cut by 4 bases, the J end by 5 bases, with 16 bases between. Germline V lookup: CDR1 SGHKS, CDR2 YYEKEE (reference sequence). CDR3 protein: CASSPTRDTYQPQHF. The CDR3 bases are TGTGCCAGCAGCCCGACCCGGGACACTTATCAGCCCCAGCATTTT.

This CDR3 reads CASTPGSATHTQYF. The CDR3 coding sequence is TGCGCCAGCACCCCGGGGTCTGCCACTCATACGCAGTATTTT. The chain recombines TRBV5-1 with TRBJ2-3, with D possibly TRBD2 on 5 matching bases. The V end was cut by 6 bases, the J end by 7 bases, with 18 bases between. The CDR3 is 14 residues long. The V gene's germline CDR1 is SGHRS and CDR2 YFSETQ.

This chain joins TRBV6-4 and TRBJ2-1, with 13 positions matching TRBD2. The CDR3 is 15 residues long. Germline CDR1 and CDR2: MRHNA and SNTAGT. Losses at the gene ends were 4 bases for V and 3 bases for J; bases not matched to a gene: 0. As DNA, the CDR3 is TGTGCCAGCAGTGGGACTAGCGGGGGCTACAATGAGCAGTTCTTC. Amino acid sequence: CASSGTSGGYNEQFF.

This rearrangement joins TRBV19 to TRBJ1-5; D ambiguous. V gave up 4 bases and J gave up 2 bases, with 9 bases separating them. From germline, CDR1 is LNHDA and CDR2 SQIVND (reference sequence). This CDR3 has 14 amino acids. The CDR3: CASSNSLGNQPQHF. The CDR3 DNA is TGTGCCAGTAGTAACAGCCTGGGCAATCAGCCCCAGCATTTT. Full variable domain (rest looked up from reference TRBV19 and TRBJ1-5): DGGITQSPKYLFRKEGQNVTLSCEQNLNHDAMYWYRQDPGQGLRLIYYSQIVNDFQKGDIAEGYSVSREKKESFPLTVTSAQKNPTAFYLCASSNSLGNQPQHFGDGTRLSIL.